Listed here are 17 T cell receptor beta chains from one sample, sequenced in a study of blood T cell repertoires in COVID-19 (dated by TCRdb to between 2020 and 2021). Library preparation used the immunoSEQ multiplex PCR assay. This immuneACCESS table, as held by TCRdb, lists in-frame sequences with V and J called but not all clones. Of the missing ones, under half trace to an unresolved V gene in checked studies; the others have no known cause. The sample table records about 350,000 clones; around 87% of these occur just once. About 5.4% of the sample belongs to the ten largest clones. The sample consisted of PBMCs or T cells enriched from blood (not recorded which). The source is a woman in her 30s who had recovered from COVID-19.

About this clone itself: Other DNA sequences in the sample encode the same CDR3. The chain couples TRBV2 to TRBJ1-2; 7 bases map to TRBD1. The V and J ends lost 5 bases and 2 bases, in that order; junction bases with no gene match: 2. The V gene's germline CDR1 is SNHLY and CDR2 FYNNEI. The CDR3 has 13 amino acids. CDR3 sequence (DNA): TGTGCCAGCAGTCTACAGGGGAACTATGGCTACACCTTC. It codes for CASSLQGNYGYTF.

This chain joins TRBV27 and TRBJ1-6; D may be TRBD1 (6 bases). The germline V and J ends were trimmed by 2 bases and 5 bases, with 10 bases remaining between them. From germline, CDR1 is MNHEY and CDR2 SMNVEV (reference sequence). The CDR3 spans 15 residues. The CDR3 region has the DNA TGTGCCAGCAGTTTAAAGGGGGGGAATAATTCACCCCTCCACTTT. Translated: CASSLKGGNNSPLHF.

The chain carries TRBV7-8 and TRBJ1-1; 10 bases fit TRBD1. The V gene's germline CDR1 is SGHVS and CDR2 FQNEAQ. The CDR3 has 16 residues. J lost 11 bases, V lost 7 bases, and 19 bases had no gene match. The CDR3 DNA reads as TGTGCCAGCACCTCGAACCGGGACAGGGGAGGCAAGACGGCTTTCTTT. Its translation: CASTSNRDRGGKTAFF.

The chain combines TRBV9 with TRBJ2-2, with 8 bases fitting TRBD2. CDR3 size: 16 residues. The V and J ends lost 2 bases and 5 bases, in that order; junction bases with no gene match: 8. Germline CDR1 SGDLS, CDR2 YYNGEE. The CDR3: CASSVESGGATGELFF. As DNA, the CDR3 is TGTGCCAGCAGCGTGGAAAGCGGGGGCGCGACCGGGGAGCTGTTTTTT.

The chain joins TRBV7-8 to TRBJ1-1; D gene ambiguous. The CDR3 sequence is 15 residues long. The ends were cut back, 1 base at V and 3 bases at J, with 12 bases in the middle. CDR1 is SGHVS and CDR2 is FQNEAQ in the germline V gene. DNA of the CDR3: TGTGCCAGCAGCTTAGTTGGGAGGACCCACACTGAAGCTTTCTTT. It translates to CASSLVGRTHTEAFF. The whole variable domain, remainder taken from reference TRBV7-8 and TRBJ1-1, is GAGVSQSPRYKVAKRGQDVALRCDPISGHVSLFWYQQALGQGPEFLTYFQNEAQLDKSGLPSDRFFAERPEGSVSTLKIQRTQQEDSAVYLCASSLVGRTHTEAFFGQGTRLTVV.

The J gene is TRBJ1-1, the V gene TRBV19, with D possibly matching TRBD1 (6 bases). V was trimmed by 2 bases and J by 3 bases, leaving 10 bases between them. Germline V gene data show CDR1 as LNHDA and CDR2 as SQIVND (reference sequence). This CDR3 has 14 residues. CDR3 nucleotides: TGTGCCAGTAGTATACGGTCAGGGGACACTGAAGCTTTCTTT. Translating gives CASSIRSGDTEAFF.

The V call is TRBV2, the J call TRBJ2-2, with TRBD1 matching 7 bases. J was trimmed by 4 bases and V by 3 bases; bases with no gene match: 5. The germline V gene has CDR1 SNHLY and CDR2 FYNNEI. The CDR3 runs 15 residues. The CDR3 DNA is TGTGCCAGCAGTGATACAGGGGAAGGCACCGGGGAGCTGTTTTTT. It specifies CASSDTGEGTGELFF.

The DNA of the CDR3 is TGTGCCAGCAGGTTGAACCCCCTAGCGGGGGGGCAAGACGAGCAGTTCTTC. This gives the protein CASRLNPLAGGQDEQFF. The chain carries TRBV21-1 and TRBJ2-1; the table's D call TRBD2 went unverified against the DNA. TRBV21-1 is a pseudogene. The CDR3 has 17 amino acids.

This chain joins TRBV5-5 and TRBJ2-7; TRBD1 is a possible D gene (6 bases). Trimming took off 1 base at V and 5 bases at J, with 10 bases between the two ends. This CDR3 has 13 amino acids. Germline CDR1 is SGHKS and CDR2 is YYEKEE (reference sequence). CDR3 protein: CASSLPGADEQYF. The CDR3 DNA reads as TGTGCCAGCAGCTTGCCAGGGGCCGACGAGCAGTACTTC.

Worth noting for this clone: At the DNA level, this CDR3 is encoded by other sequences in the same sample as well. J is TRBJ1-5 and V is TRBV30; D gene unclear. Germline CDR1 and CDR2: GTSNPN and SVGIG (reference sequence). The V and J ends lost 1 base and 0 bases respectively, with 4 bases between them. The CDR3 spans 13 residues. The CDR3 sequence is CAWSGGSNQPQHF. CDR3 sequence (DNA): TGTGCCTGGAGTGGAGGTAGCAATCAGCCCCAGCATTTT.

The rearrangement joins TRBV9 to TRBJ2-3; D might be TRBD1 (5 bases). Trimming shortened V by 0 bases and J by 5 bases, and 10 bases separated the two germline ends. The CDR3 loop spans 14 amino acids. From germline, CDR1 is SGDLS and CDR2 YYNGEE. The DNA of the CDR3 is TGTGCCAGCAGCGTAGATGGGGCCCGAGATACGCAGTATTTT. This gives the protein CASSVDGARDTQYF.

The V gene is TRBV2, the J gene TRBJ1-4, with TRBD1 matching over 7 bases. Germline CDR1 and CDR2: SNHLY and FYNNEI. This CDR3 spans 15 amino acids. Trimming at V came to 4 bases and at J to 3 bases, leaving 5 bases not matched to a gene. As DNA, the CDR3 is TGTGCCAGCAGTGTGGGGACAGAATCTAATGAAAAACTGTTTTTT. Protein sequence: CASSVGTESNEKLFF.

The chain carries TRBV28 and TRBJ1-5; D is unresolved. Germline V gene lookup returns CDR1 MDHEN and CDR2 SYDVKM. V lost 6 bases, J lost 1 base, and 16 bases lay in between. The CDR3 is 16 residues long. The CDR3 protein is CASSLTLGRSNQPQHF. CDR3 sequence (DNA): TGTGCCAGCAGCCTCACCTTAGGCAGGAGCAATCAGCCCCAGCATTTT.

V is TRBV2 and J is TRBJ1-2; D is unclear. Germline lookup yields CDR1 SNHLY and CDR2 FYNNEI. V lost 6 bases to trimming and J lost 6 bases, with 14 bases between them. This CDR3 is 13 amino acids long. The chain's CDR3 is CASSSGKRNGYTF. In DNA form, the CDR3 reads TGTGCCAGCAGCTCCGGGAAGCGGAATGGCTACACCTTC. The whole variable domain, remainder taken from reference TRBV2 and TRBJ1-2, is EPEVTQTPSHQVTQMGQEVILRCVPISNHLYFYWYRQILGQKVEFLVSFYNNEISEKSEIFDDQFSVERPDGSNFTLKIRSTKLEDSAMYFCASSSGKRNGYTFGSGTRLTVV.

V usage is TRBV6-1 and J usage is TRBJ1-2, with D possibly TRBD1 on 5 matching bases. CDR3 length equals 16 residues. The germline gives CDR1 MNHNS, CDR2 SASEGT. The ends were cut back, 2 bases at V and 2 bases at J, with 15 bases in the middle. The CDR3 nucleotides read TGTGCCAGCAGTGAAAATAGGGGCCCAGAAAACTATGGCTACACCTTC. Amino acid sequence: CASSENRGPENYGYTF.

J is TRBJ1-4 and V is TRBV2; 7 nucleotides align to TRBD1. This CDR3 is built from 15 residues. V lost 6 bases, J lost 2 bases, and 6 bases stayed unmatched. CDR1 and CDR2 (germline): SNHLY, FYNNEI. The CDR3 DNA reads TGTGCCAGCAGGATGCTACAGGGGACTAATGAAAAACTGTTTTTT. It is translated as CASRMLQGTNEKLFF.

The genes are TRBV6-6 and TRBJ2-2; no clear D. The CDR3 is 21 amino acids. Trimming removed 5 bases at V and 0 bases at J, with 28 bases between. From germline, CDR1 is MNHNY and CDR2 SVGAGI (reference sequence). In DNA, the CDR3 is TGTGCCAGCAGTCCACGGTGGGCCAGTACTCCGACCGTTGCGAACACCGGGGAGCTGTTTTTT. Translating gives CASSPRWASTPTVANTGELFF.